This T cell receptor beta chain was identified in a study of cytomegalovirus exposure and HLA in healthy donors (dated by TCRdb to the late 2010s). For context, the study as a whole: An earlier analysis of roughly 500 of the donors reported under 300 Gb of sequence data and around 110 million unique TCR beta sequences obtained from around 170 million T cells. About 280 gigabases of sequencing data and 80 million or so unique TCR sequences were included in an early release covering about 700 HLA-typed donors. Of the approximately 400 genotyped donors, approximately 82% fell in the genetic ancestry cluster associated with self-reported Caucasian donors. The study was designed to test whether signatures of past pathogen exposure could be identified by cataloging public T cell receptors. The T cell repertoires of roughly 660 subjects were profiled by immunosequencing and related to cytomegalovirus serostatus. Besides the first cohort of 550 to 750 subjects, a separate validation cohort made up of around 120 different subjects was used. To predict cytomegalovirus infection status, the study brought together high-throughput TCR immunosequencing, statistical association of individual TCRs with disease status, and machine learning. A later analysis re-examined previously published TCR beta repertoires from 610 or so donors and added high-resolution HLA genotyping to investigate patterns of TCR occurrence. Rather than using new phenotypic data, the later analysis identified candidate immune exposures from TCR beta sequences and from how often those sequences occurred across donors. To decide whether each TCR beta V gene segment behaved as functional or pseudogenic, an earlier analysis of nearly 600 of the donors relied on high-throughput TCR beta sequencing. Donor age, sex, ethnicity and CMV serostatus were compiled together with the repertoire data. In a later genetic analysis, genome-wide SNP genotypes for about 65% of the 666 donors were used, and that subset was treated as a discovery cohort. Every repertoire in the discovery cohort had been generated on one and the same sequencing platform. HLA typing covered class I and class II loci at four-digit resolution. The number of donors typed differed by locus, with about 629-630 for A, B, C, DRB1 and DQB1, 522 for DQA1, 606 for DPA1, and some 450 for DPB1. Because of strong linkage in the cohort, roughly five DR-DQ haplotypes were treated as single units for association and clustering. Across approximately 400 genotyped donors of the cohort, an average of approximately 240,000 unique TCR beta nucleotide sequences per donor were sequenced, and about a sixth of those sequences were non-productive. What the study reported, not specific to this receptor: Most TCR sequences were observed very rarely across donors, whereas some public TCRs were present in many individuals. In vitro tests confirmed that three of the cytomegalovirus-associated TCR beta chains recognize cytomegalovirus antigens. A later genetic analysis reported fewer N-insertions in productive TCRs among donors in an Asian-associated ancestry cluster than the roughly 700-donor mean. A further reported finding was that TCR beta sequences accurately predicted the HLA-A and HLA-B alleles for most subjects in the first cohort. Cytomegalovirus status was reported to be diagnosed by the classifier with high specificity and sensitivity in both the original and validation cohorts. Because counts were too low, 15 to 20 rarely observed V segments, including chromosome 9 orphons, were left out of the earlier analysis of about 500 of the donors. The study gave a list of about 170 TCR beta chains associated with cytomegalovirus. A cluster of highly shared sequence variants was judged likely to be a technical artifact of the sequencing pipeline. For the cohort, immune exposure information was limited to CMV serostatus. According to the authors, the approach could potentially be generalized to other disease states and immunological phenotypes. In an earlier analysis of around 600 of the donors, most TCR beta V segments were observed in productive rearrangements about 87% or about 30% of the time, broadly matching IMGT annotations. Roughly uniform sequencing depth across donors was assumed in presence/absence analyses, although this assumption may not hold. Linkage disequilibrium might explain the correlated functional status among segregating V segments, but an unknown experimental factor could not be ruled out. Some IMGT-functional V segments, including TRBV6-2 and TRBV6-3, could not be told apart with the 87-base-pair reads, so those segments were excluded. The cohort was sequenced for TCR beta chains only, and without alpha or paired-chain data the features that could be detected were limited. Specific HLA alleles were associated with more than 15,000 TCR beta sequences at a false discovery rate of 0.05 in a later analysis. In a later analysis, TCR association rates were found to vary across HLA loci, with the most associated TCRs seen for DRB1 alleles and the fewest for HLA-C alleles. In a later analysis, HLA-associated TCR beta chains showed more clonal expansion and lower generation probabilities than non-associated chains that were equally common. Because some donors lacked HLA typing at each locus, the association tests relied only on the typed subset. A later genetic analysis associated a missense DCLRE1C variant with V-gene and J-gene trimming of TCR beta chains, and an independent cohort replicated the association. When HLA alleles, especially DR and DQ, strongly co-occurred, attributing TCR associations to individual alleles was difficult. Several of the top co-occurrence clusters appeared to be linked to parvovirus B19, influenza, CMV and Epstein-Barr virus, according to a later analysis. Most CMV-associated TCR beta chains appeared to be HLA-restricted in a later analysis, and the HLA associations seemed to be driven largely by CMV exposure.

The cohort consisted of 670 or so healthy bone marrow donors. Cohort members were all nominally healthy when sampled, although unrecorded immune exposures were likely present. The donor was CMV seronegative and was included in the group of a few hundred seronegative cohort members. A peripheral blood sample was collected from each donor, and TCR beta sequencing was performed on peripheral blood mononuclear cells. Genomic DNA extraction from the blood cell samples was performed with the Qiagen DNeasy Blood Extraction Kit. Deletion took 1 base off V and 0 bases off J, with a span of 8 bases between the germline ends. The CDR3 contains 14 residues, cysteine and phenylalanine counted. Of the read, only the CDR3 DNA is kept; its 42 bases are in frame from base 1. According to the germline V gene, CDR1 reads SGDLS and CDR2 reads YYNGEE. Receptor amplification or capture employed the immunoSEQ multiplex PCR assay. The multiplex PCR relied on a mix of 60 forward primers for TCR Vbeta segments and 13 reverse primers for TCR Jbeta segments. A multiplex PCR assay on genomic DNA amplified the CDR3 region of rearranged TCR beta genes. The Illumina HiSeq System was used to sequence the amplified TCR beta libraries as 87-base-pair reads. In the original analysis: Across the roughly 640 repertoires, a later analysis counted about 81 million unique TCR beta chains, roughly 11 million of which were shared by at least two donors. Raw reads were error-corrected and collapsed into unique sequences with a nearest-neighbor algorithm that merged closely related sequences to remove PCR and sequencing errors. CDR3 sequences were aligned to IMGT reference sequences to assign V, D and J gene segments. For a sequence to be retained, a match of at least six nucleotides was required to both a V gene segment and a J gene segment. Rearrangements were called productive when the CDR3 lacked stop codons and stayed in frame with V and J; all others were non-productive. Following IMGT convention, CDR3 was defined as the stretch from the second conserved V-encoded cysteine up to the conserved J-encoded phenylalanine. In an earlier analysis of approximately 590 of the donors, sequences lacking an unambiguous match to a single V gene segment were excluded. In an earlier analysis of approximately 590 of the donors, V segments were called functional above 56.7% productive rearrangements and were called segregating when the between-donor standard deviation exceeded 5%. A statistical classification framework was built to diagnose cytomegalovirus status from the catalog of TCR beta chain sequences. In a later analysis, V and J genes were assigned by comparing TCR nucleotide sequences against IMGT/GENE-DB human TR gene sequences. In a later analysis, CDR3 sequences and most-parsimonious VDJ recombination scenarios were assigned using the TCRdist pipeline. In a later analysis, each TCR beta chain was defined by its CDR3 amino acid sequence together with its V-gene family, and reads lacking a unique V-gene family were excluded. A later analysis removed 500 to 600 highly shared, low-generation-probability nucleotide sequences to deal with suspected cross-contamination and a sequencing artifact. For each public chain, a later analysis derived a clonal expansion index from normalized ranks of inferred template counts within each repertoire. Generation probabilities in a later analysis came from a VDJ recombination model fitted to out-of-frame rearrangements, and those results were checked against IGoR. Hypergeometric tests were used in a later analysis to score TCR-TCR, TCR-HLA and TCR-CMV co-occurrence, with a repertoire-size bias correction applied to the TCR pairs. False discovery rates were estimated in a later analysis by permuting HLA or CMV assignments 20 times. In a later analysis, co-occurring TCRs were grouped using DBSCAN, with TCRdist sequence similarity added in when clustering inside HLA-allele-positive subsets. Co-occurrence clustering excluded repertoires with fewer than 30,000 or more than 120,000 public chains, plus five with anomalous nucleotide sharing. Not all clones reach the TCRdb copy of this immuneACCESS table, which keeps in-frame sequences only. Checked studies attribute under half of the gap to unresolved V genes and leave the rest unexplained. V, J and clone size are taken as reported in that table, and D and trimming were inferred from the DNA itself. Counted in this sample were some 200,000 clones; roughly 80% of them appeared once. The ten biggest clones cover around 3% of the sample.

About this clone itself: It has no known antigen specificity. The input lacks base qualities; no much larger clone sits a single base away.

The sequencing input was PBMCs. The receptor's source is a woman aged 40 to 50 in good health and CMV-seronegative. The chain couples TRBV9 to TRBJ2-7; the D gene lacks a confident call. The nucleotide sequence is given as TGTGCCAGCAGCGTACAGGCCAGCTCCTACGAGCAGTACTTC. Its coded protein is CASSVQASSYEQYF.